This passage covers 19 T cell receptor beta chains from one sample sequenced in a study of naive and memory T cell subsets. General observations from the study: Especially in CD8 cells, naive repertoires contained a few larger clonotypes, possibly CD45RA-re-expressing memory cells.

An equimolar mix of two oligonucleotides served as the beta constant-region primer for TRBC1 and TRBC2. Four rounds of PCR amplified the ligated cDNA using nested alpha and beta constant-region primers plus SP2. MiXCR, run by TCRdb on the UMI-ligation and nested PCR reads, gives a single entry per CDR3 protein. The sample holds roughly 150,000 distinct CDR3 sequences, roughly 22% seen once. What these receptors recognize is not known. Sequences were obtained from naive CD4+ T cells from blood. The receptors shown here come from a human donor in good health.

This sequence joins TRBV28 and TRBJ2-5; no firm D call. The CDR3 is made up of 14 amino acids. The germline CDR1 and CDR2 sequences are MDHEN and SYDVKM. V lost 5 bases to trimming and J lost 2 bases, with 12 bases between them. The CDR3 protein is CASSPGSAQETQYF. The CDR3 DNA reads as TGTGCCAGCAGTCCCGGCTCTGCACAAGAGACCCAGTACTTC.

The chain couples TRBV25-1 to TRBJ2-1, with a tentative D call TRBD1 (6 bases). Deletions cut 8 bases from V and 8 bases from J, with 19 bases between. The length of the CDR3 is 14 residues. The germline CDR1 and CDR2 sequences are MGHDK and SYGVNS. CDR3 nucleotides: TGTGCCAGCCGCCCAGGGGTCAGTAACTATGAGCAGTTCTTC. This sequence encodes CASRPGVSNYEQFF. The variable domain in full, with the rest retrieved from reference TRBV25-1 and TRBJ2-1, is EADIYQTPRYLVIGTGKKITLECSQTMGHDKMYWYQQDPGMELHLIHYSYGVNSTEKGDLSSESTVSRIRTEHFPLTLESARPSHTSQYLCASRPGVSNYEQFFGPGTRLTVL.

In this sample, this clonotype turned up many times. V usage is TRBV7-9 and J usage is TRBJ2-7; no reliable D call. The CDR3 is made up of 15 amino acids. Germline V CDR1 and CDR2: SEHNR, FQNEAQ (reference sequence). V was cut by 3 bases and J by 2 bases, with 14 bases left in between. In DNA form, the CDR3 reads TGTGCCAGCAGCTTTCGGCCCGGATTAGCCTACGAGCAGTACTTC. This sequence encodes CASSFRPGLAYEQYF. The whole variable domain, filled in from reference TRBV7-9 and TRBJ2-7, reads DTGVSQNPRHKITKRGQNVTFRCDPISEHNRLYWYRQTLGQGPEFLTYFQNEAQLEKSRLLSDRFSAERPKGSFSTLEIQRTEQGDSAMYLCASSFRPGLAYEQYFGPGTRLTVT.

In this sample, this clonotype turned up many times. The rearrangement links TRBV7-2 to TRBJ2-1; 9 bases line up with TRBD2. CDR1 SGHTA and CDR2 FQGNSA come from the germline V gene. CDR3 length: 17 amino acids. The V segment lost 1 base and the J segment 2 bases; nucleotides outside the gene matches: 6. The CDR3 reads CASSLVSGRPTYNEQFF. Here the CDR3 DNA reads TGTGCCAGCAGCTTAGTTAGCGGGAGACCGACCTACAATGAGCAGTTCTTC. Filled out from reference TRBV7-2 and TRBJ2-1, the complete variable domain reads GAGVSQSPSNKVTEKGKDVELRCDPISGHTALYWYRQSLGQGLEFLIYFQGNSAPDKSGLPSDRFSAERTGGSVSTLTIQRTQQEDSAVYLCASSLVSGRPTYNEQFFGPGTRLTVL.

The table lists this clonotype with many counts. The chain carries TRBV6-5 and TRBJ2-7, with D possibly being TRBD1 (5 bases). This CDR3 has 13 amino acids. Trimming took off 6 bases at V and 5 bases at J, with 14 bases between the two ends. Germline V gene data show CDR1 as MNHEY and CDR2 as SVGAGI. For the CDR3, the DNA is TGTGCCAGCAGACGACAGAGAACAAACGAGCAGTACTTC. It codes for CASRRQRTNEQYF.

This clonotype was detected many times. CDR3 bases: TGCAGCGCTGCTCTAATTGGAGGGAGCTCCTACAATGAGCAGTTCTTC. Protein sequence: CSAALIGGSSYNEQFF. This chain joins TRBV29-1 and TRBJ2-1; weak D call: TRBD2 (6 bases). Between the trimmed V and J ends, which lost 7 bases and 0 bases, there was a span of 19 bases. The CDR3 is made up of 16 amino acids. The V gene's germline CDR1 is SQVTM and CDR2 ANQGSEA.

The rearrangement uses TRBV12-3 or TRBV12-4 and TRBJ2-1, with 10 nucleotides matching TRBD2. Trimming removed 7 bases from V and 3 bases from J; junction bases left unmatched: 6. The CDR3 has 15 residues. CDR3 nucleotides: TGTGCCAGCACCGAAAGCGGGAGGGGCTACAATGAGCAGTTCTTC. Translating gives CASTESGRGYNEQFF.

This clonotype occurred many times. The chain joins TRBV6-2 or TRBV6-3 to TRBJ2-7, with TRBD2 matching over 7 bases. This CDR3 is 12 amino acids long. V dropped 4 bases and J dropped 5; count of bases not matched to a gene: 2. Germline CDR1 is MNHEY and CDR2 is SVGEGT. DNA of the CDR3: TGTGCCAGCAGTTCCGGGAGGCACGAGCAGTACTTC. Translating gives CASSSGRHEQYF.

The CDR3 bases are TGTGCCAGTACGGCCCGAGCCTTGAACACTGAAGCTTTCTTT. Translating gives CASTARALNTEAFF. This chain joins TRBV19 and TRBJ1-1; D is unresolved. V was trimmed by 7 bases and J by 0 bases, leaving 12 bases between them. Germline lookup yields CDR1 LNHDA and CDR2 SQIVND (reference sequence). The CDR3 length is 14 residues. The complete variable domain, with remaining parts taken from reference TRBV19 and TRBJ1-1, reads DGGITQSPKYLFRKEGQNVTLSCEQNLNHDAMYWYRQDPGQGLRLIYYSQIVNDFQKGDIAEGYSVSREKKESFPLTVTSAQKNPTAFYLCASTARALNTEAFFGQGTRLTVV.

The chain carries TRBV4-1 and TRBJ2-6; 9 nucleotides align to TRBD1. The CDR3 has 16 residues. The germline gives CDR1 MGHRA, CDR2 YSYEKL. The V segment lost 6 bases and the J segment 2 bases; nucleotides outside the gene matches: 5. The CDR3 region is CASRPTGGTGANVLTF. The DNA for the CDR3 is TGCGCCAGCAGACCAACAGGGGGCACTGGGGCCAACGTCCTGACTTTC.

This clonotype was counted ten times or more. The chain combines TRBV24-1 with TRBJ2-3; 7 bases match TRBD1. CDR3 length: 16 residues. J was trimmed by 0 bases and V by 3 bases; bases with no gene match: 5. Per the germline V gene, CDR1 is KGHDR and CDR2 is SFDVKD. The CDR3 bases are TGTGCCACCAGTGATCCCCGGACAGGAAGCACAGATACGCAGTATTTT. Translation gives CATSDPRTGSTDTQYF.

There are a few counts of this clonotype. The chain recombines TRBV10-3 with TRBJ2-2, with D unresolved. CDR1 and CDR2 from the germline V gene are ENHRY and SYGVKD. CDR3 length equals 11 residues. V lost 7 bases and J 0 bases, leaving 0 bases between the germline ends. The CDR3, as DNA: TGTGCCATCACGAACACCGGGGAGCTGTTTTTT. It is translated as CAITNTGELFF.

This clonotype was seen only a few times. This rearrangement joins TRBV10-2 to TRBJ2-1, with D uncertain. V was trimmed by 4 bases and J by 3 bases, leaving 10 bases between them. The CDR3 is 14 amino acids. In germline, CDR1 is WSHSY, CDR2 SAAADI. The CDR3 here is CASSVPTYYNEQFF. CDR3 DNA sequence: TGCGCCAGCAGTGTACCCACCTACTACAATGAGCAGTTCTTC.

This clonotype was picked up a small number of times. V is TRBV2 and J is TRBJ2-3; possible D gene TRBD2, 6 bases. CDR1 is SNHLY and CDR2 is FYNNEI in the germline V gene. V was trimmed by 0 bases and J by 9 bases, leaving 19 bases between them. CDR3 length: 16 residues. CDR3 protein: CASSEAWNIRGLTQYF. In nucleotides, the CDR3 is TGTGCCAGCAGTGAAGCTTGGAATATCCGGGGGTTAACGCAGTATTTT.

The rearrangement joins TRBV6-1 to TRBJ1-1, with unresolved D. This CDR3 contains 14 residues. V lost 1 base to trimming and J lost 6 bases, with 12 bases between them. CDR1 MNHNS and CDR2 SASEGT come from the germline V gene. CDR3 coding DNA: TGTGCCAGCAGTGAAGGGATCCCCAACCCTGAAGCTTTCTTT. Protein product: CASSEGIPNPEAFF.

This sequence joins TRBV11-2 and TRBJ2-3, with D perhaps matching TRBD2 (5 bases). V was trimmed by 3 bases and J by 11 bases, leaving 12 bases between them. The CDR3 totals 12 residues. The germline gives CDR1 SGHAT, CDR2 FQNNGV. The CDR3 is CASSFTGWGQYF. CDR3 sequence (DNA): TGTGCCAGCAGCTTCACGGGATGGGGGCAGTATTTT.

This clonotype came up a few times. The rearrangement uses TRBV7-2 and TRBJ2-1; no firm D call. The CDR3 totals 12 residues. CDR1 SGHTA and CDR2 FQGNSA come from the germline V gene. V dropped 5 bases and J dropped 9 bases, with 11 bases sitting between them. CDR3 DNA: TGTGCCAGCAGCCCGCGGAAGATTGAGCAGTTCTTC. Its translation: CASSPRKIEQFF.

This clonotype showed up just a few times. The genes are TRBV30 and TRBJ2-4, with D perhaps TRBD2 (6 bases). The CDR3 contains 14 residues. Trimming left V 0 bases short and J 7 bases short, with 13 bases between. Germline CDR1 reads GTSNPN; CDR2 reads SVGIG (reference sequence). The CDR3 spells CAWSVGVGGNIQYF. CDR3 DNA: TGTGCCTGGAGTGTAGGGGTGGGAGGTAACATTCAGTACTTC. The variable domain in full, completed from reference TRBV30 and TRBJ2-4, reads SQTIHQWPATLVQPVGSPLSLECTVEGTSNPNLYWYRQAAGRGLQLLFYSVGIGQISSEVPQNLSASRPQDRQFILSSKKLLLSDSGFYLCAWSVGVGGNIQYFGAGTRLSVL.

This chain links TRBV4-1 with TRBJ2-7; tentative D call: TRBD2 (8 bases). The CDR3 runs 13 residues. CDR1 is MGHRA, CDR2 YSYEKL, per germline. Trimming took off 11 bases at V and 5 bases at J, with 19 bases between the two ends. The CDR3 is CAAGRGQFDEQYF. Here the CDR3 DNA reads TGCGCCGCCGGGAGGGGGCAATTCGACGAGCAGTACTTC.